These T cell receptor beta chains were read from a single sample in a study of blood T cell repertoires in COVID-19. Sequenced by immunoSEQ multiplex PCR; TCRdb stores in-frame clones only, minus some. The top ten clones hold around 2.5% of a sample with just under 150,000 clones, about 85% of them seen once. The source material was peripheral blood. The receptors stem from a human donor with acute or convalescent COVID-19. The donor label of this sample is uncertain. The CDR3 runs from the conserved cysteine through the conserved F or W. The order of the fields is V gene, D gene, J gene, clone size, CDR3 protein, CDR3 DNA. The D gene is left open where the match is weak. Clone size is shown for a subset of rows, as once, few, many or a class of expanded clone.

v_gene: TRBV7-3
d_gene: .
j_gene: TRBJ1-1
abundance: .
CDR3aa: CASSLFRRGGARINTEAFF
CDR3nt: TGTGCCAGCAGCTTATTCCGTCGGGGGGGCGCCCGGATAAACACTGAAGCTTTCTTT

v_gene: TRBV6-5
d_gene: TRBD1
j_gene: TRBJ1-4
abundance: .
CDR3aa: CASSYSGQGGEKLFF
CDR3nt: TGTGCCAGCAGTTACTCTGGACAGGGAGGAGAAAAACTGTTTTTT

v_gene: TRBV29-1
d_gene: TRBD1
j_gene: TRBJ1-4
abundance: .
CDR3aa: CSVRGQGAGGEKLFF
CDR3nt: TGCAGCGTTCGTGGACAGGGGGCCGGGGGTGAAAAACTGTTTTTT

v_gene: TRBV28
d_gene: .
j_gene: TRBJ1-4
abundance: once
CDR3aa: CASGAGANEKLFF
CDR3nt: TGTGCCAGCGGAGCGGGAGCTAATGAAAAACTGTTTTTT

v_gene: TRBV13
d_gene: TRBD2
j_gene: TRBJ2-1
abundance: .
CDR3aa: CASSPEGGLAGVVAYNEQFF
CDR3nt: TGTGCCAGCAGTCCGGAAGGCGGACTAGCGGGAGTAGTGGCCTACAATGAGCAGTTCTTC

v_gene: TRBV28
d_gene: .
j_gene: TRBJ2-5
abundance: .
CDR3aa: CASKGGLETQYF
CDR3nt: TGTGCCAGCAAGGGGGGGCTGGAGACCCAGTACTTC

v_gene: TRBV5-5
d_gene: .
j_gene: TRBJ1-2
abundance: .
CDR3aa: CASREMQGLNGYTF
CDR3nt: TGTGCCAGCAGAGAAATGCAGGGTTTGAATGGCTACACCTTC

v_gene: TRBV10-3
d_gene: TRBD1
j_gene: TRBJ2-5
abundance: .
CDR3aa: CAISFGQDQETQYF
CDR3nt: TGTGCCATCAGTTTTGGACAGGACCAAGAGACCCAGTACTTC

v_gene: TRBV19
d_gene: TRBD1
j_gene: TRBJ2-2
abundance: .
CDR3aa: CASSIRTGGIGELFF
CDR3nt: TGTGCCAGTAGTATCAGAACAGGGGGAATCGGGGAGCTGTTTTTT

v_gene: TRBV19
d_gene: TRBD1
j_gene: TRBJ1-5
abundance: .
CDR3aa: CASSMGQGSYGQPQHF
CDR3nt: TGTGCCAGTAGTATGGGACAGGGGTCTTACGGTCAGCCCCAGCATTTT

v_gene: TRBV10-1
d_gene: .
j_gene: TRBJ1-1
abundance: .
CDR3aa: CASSESMTGMGGRAFF
CDR3nt: TGCGCCAGCAGTGAGTCTATGACTGGTATGGGAGGGAGGGCTTTCTTT

v_gene: TRBV7-2
d_gene: .
j_gene: TRBJ2-1
abundance: .
CDR3aa: CASSQNGPPNEQFF
CDR3nt: TGTGCCAGCAGCCAAAACGGTCCCCCCAATGAGCAGTTCTTC

v_gene: TRBV5-4
d_gene: TRBD2
j_gene: TRBJ2-3
abundance: .
CDR3aa: CASSNIAGGGSTDTQYF
CDR3nt: TGTGCCAGCAGTAATATAGCGGGAGGGGGGTCCACAGATACGCAGTATTTT

v_gene: TRBV27
d_gene: .
j_gene: TRBJ1-4
abundance: .
CDR3aa: CASSFSRQGGEKLFF
CDR3nt: TGTGCCAGCAGTTTTTCGAGGCAGGGAGGCGAAAAACTGTTTTTT

v_gene: TRBV4-2
d_gene: .
j_gene: TRBJ1-6
abundance: .
CDR3aa: CASSQESRVTYNSPLHF
CDR3nt: TGTGCCAGCAGCCAAGAGTCCAGGGTAACCTATAATTCACCCCTCCACTTT

v_gene: TRBV6-6
d_gene: TRBD1
j_gene: TRBJ2-1
abundance: .
CDR3aa: CASSLQGASYNEQFF
CDR3nt: TGTGCCAGCAGTTTACAGGGGGCATCCTACAATGAGCAGTTCTTC

v_gene: TRBV4-3
d_gene: TRBD1
j_gene: TRBJ1-4
abundance: .
CDR3aa: CASSQEWDRKTTNEKLFF
CDR3nt: TGCGCCAGCAGCCAAGAATGGGACAGGAAAACAACTAATGAAAAACTGTTTTTT

v_gene: TRBV7-6
d_gene: .
j_gene: TRBJ1-1
abundance: .
CDR3aa: CASSLAGGGEAFF
CDR3nt: TGTGCCAGCAGCTTAGCAGGGGGGGGTGAAGCTTTCTTT

v_gene: TRBV5-1
d_gene: TRBD2
j_gene: TRBJ2-3
abundance: once
CDR3aa: CASSLLAGGPPDTQYF
CDR3nt: TGCGCCAGCAGCTTACTAGCGGGAGGTCCCCCAGATACGCAGTATTTT

v_gene: TRBV24-1
d_gene: TRBD2
j_gene: TRBJ2-3
abundance: .
CDR3aa: CATSFPSSGGYTQYF
CDR3nt: TGTGCCACCAGTTTCCCTTCTAGCGGGGGATATACGCAGTATTTT

v_gene: TRBV6-5
d_gene: .
j_gene: TRBJ2-1
abundance: .
CDR3aa: CASSYSGRAHDEQFF
CDR3nt: TGTGCCAGCAGTTACTCGGGCAGGGCGCACGATGAGCAGTTCTTC

v_gene: TRBV7-8
d_gene: .
j_gene: TRBJ1-2
abundance: .
CDR3aa: CASSSPLGGYGYTF
CDR3nt: TGTGCCAGCAGCTCGCCCCTAGGGGGCTATGGCTACACCTTC

v_gene: TRBV4-3
d_gene: .
j_gene: TRBJ1-4
abundance: once
CDR3aa: CASSRAANEKLFF
CDR3nt: TGCGCCAGCAGCCGGGCAGCTAATGAAAAACTGTTTTTT

v_gene: TRBV4-3
d_gene: TRBD2
j_gene: TRBJ2-3
abundance: .
CDR3aa: CASSQPGLGATQYF
CDR3nt: TGCGCCAGCAGCCAACCGGGACTAGGCGCTACGCAGTATTTT

v_gene: TRBV2
d_gene: .
j_gene: TRBJ2-6
abundance: .
CDR3aa: CASRARRGSGANVLTF
CDR3nt: TGTGCCAGCAGGGCCCGTCGGGGGTCTGGGGCCAACGTCCTGACTTTC

v_gene: TRBV20-1
d_gene: .
j_gene: TRBJ1-4
abundance: .
CDR3aa: CSANEGGEKLFF
CDR3nt: TGCAGTGCTAATGAGGGGGGTGAAAAACTGTTTTTT

v_gene: TRBV9
d_gene: .
j_gene: TRBJ1-2
abundance: .
CDR3aa: CASSAQRSNYGYTF
CDR3nt: TGTGCCAGCAGCGCCCAGAGGAGTAACTATGGCTACACCTTC

v_gene: TRBV24-1
d_gene: TRBD2
j_gene: TRBJ2-3
abundance: .
CDR3aa: CATGGADTQYF
CDR3nt: TGTGCCACGGGGGGGGCAGATACGCAGTATTTT

v_gene: TRBV13
d_gene: TRBD1
j_gene: TRBJ2-3
abundance: .
CDR3aa: CASSFFRGSDTDTQYF
CDR3nt: TGTGCCAGCAGCTTCTTCAGGGGGTCGGACACAGATACGCAGTATTTT

v_gene: TRBV4-3
d_gene: TRBD2
j_gene: TRBJ2-2
abundance: .
CDR3aa: CASSQDLVGGAVNTGELFF
CDR3nt: TGCGCCAGCAGCCAAGATCTAGTCGGGGGGGCCGTGAACACCGGGGAGCTGTTTTTT

v_gene: TRBV5-1
d_gene: .
j_gene: TRBJ1-2
abundance: .
CDR3aa: CASSLDGTNYGYTF
CDR3nt: TGCGCCAGCAGCTTGGACGGGACTAACTATGGCTACACCTTC

v_gene: TRBV5-6
d_gene: TRBD2
j_gene: TRBJ2-1
abundance: .
CDR3aa: CASSSAGLAGSYNEQFF
CDR3nt: TGTGCCAGCAGCTCAGCGGGACTAGCGGGCTCCTACAATGAGCAGTTCTTC

v_gene: TRBV5-1
d_gene: .
j_gene: TRBJ1-6
abundance: .
CDR3aa: CASSRAGLSGSPLHF
CDR3nt: TGCGCCAGCAGCCGCGCCGGACTGAGTGGTTCACCCCTCCACTTT

v_gene: TRBV19
d_gene: TRBD1
j_gene: TRBJ1-1
abundance: .
CDR3aa: CASSMIPGQMNTEAFF
CDR3nt: TGTGCCAGTAGTATGATTCCGGGACAGATGAACACTGAAGCTTTCTTT

v_gene: TRBV5-6
d_gene: .
j_gene: TRBJ1-5
abundance: .
CDR3aa: CASSWTGQRNQPQHF
CDR3nt: TGTGCCAGCAGCTGGACGGGACAACGGAATCAGCCCCAGCATTTT

v_gene: TRBV15
d_gene: TRBD1
j_gene: TRBJ1-4
abundance: .
CDR3aa: CATSRGDRGLSEKLFF
CDR3nt: TGTGCCACCAGCAGGGGGGACAGGGGTTTAAGTGAAAAACTGTTTTTT

v_gene: TRBV27
d_gene: TRBD2
j_gene: TRBJ2-7
abundance: .
CDR3aa: CASSFTSGAPGEQYF
CDR3nt: TGTGCCAGCAGTTTTACTAGCGGGGCTCCTGGCGAGCAGTACTTC

v_gene: TRBV7-9
d_gene: .
j_gene: TRBJ1-1
abundance: .
CDR3aa: CASSKGVNTEAFF
CDR3nt: TGTGCCAGCAGTAAAGGGGTGAACACTGAAGCTTTCTTT

v_gene: TRBV6-1
d_gene: .
j_gene: TRBJ1-2
abundance: .
CDR3aa: CASSEPGGHGYTF
CDR3nt: TGTGCCAGCAGTGAACCCGGGGGGCACGGCTACACCTTC

v_gene: TRBV9
d_gene: TRBD1
j_gene: TRBJ1-2
abundance: .
CDR3aa: CASSERTGSGYTF
CDR3nt: TGTGCCAGCAGCGAGCGGACAGGGTCCGGCTACACCTTC

v_gene: TRBV24-1
d_gene: .
j_gene: TRBJ1-2
abundance: .
CDR3aa: CATSDLYGYTF
CDR3nt: TGTGCCACCAGTGATCTATATGGCTACACCTTC

v_gene: TRBV4-1
d_gene: .
j_gene: TRBJ2-4
abundance: .
CDR3aa: CASSQGRDLVKNIQYF
CDR3nt: TGCGCCAGCAGCCAAGGGAGGGATCTGGTCAAAAACATTCAGTACTTC

v_gene: TRBV7-3
d_gene: .
j_gene: TRBJ1-6
abundance: .
CDR3aa: CVSSLTLSVGGYNSPLHF
CDR3nt: TGTGTCAGCAGCTTAACGCTATCGGTGGGGGGGTATAATTCACCCCTCCACTTT

v_gene: TRBV5-6
d_gene: .
j_gene: TRBJ1-6
abundance: .
CDR3aa: CASSLLAENYNSPLHF
CDR3nt: TGTGCCAGCAGCTTGCTTGCAGAAAACTATAATTCACCCCTCCACTTT

v_gene: TRBV5-1
d_gene: TRBD1
j_gene: TRBJ2-4
abundance: .
CDR3aa: CASSPGTGTKNIQYF
CDR3nt: TGCGCCAGCAGCCCCGGGACAGGGACCAAAAACATTCAGTACTTC

v_gene: TRBV7-9
d_gene: .
j_gene: TRBJ2-2
abundance: .
CDR3aa: CASSLGTAGELFF
CDR3nt: TGTGCCAGCAGCTTAGGGACAGCCGGGGAGCTGTTTTTT